The clone carrying this T cell receptor (beta chain) was seen a few times. The antigen remains unidentified. Using its own MiXCR run on the 5' RACE reads, TCRdb lists one record per CDR3 protein. Seen here are some 600,000 distinct CDR3 sequences, 17% observed once, and the top ten hold about 7.4%. This sample is drawn from a study of T-cell memory formation after mild COVID-19. Study-wide results and caveats: Largely, contracting CD4+ clones fell within CM and EM, and contracting CD8+ clones within EMRA.

Trimming at V came to 4 bases and at J to 6 bases, leaving 14 bases not matched to a gene. Looked up from germline, CDR1 is LGHDT and CDR2 is YNNKEL (reference sequence). This CDR3 is 18 amino acids long. The V call is TRBV3-1, the J call TRBJ2-1; 11 bases are a match to TRBD2. This clonotype was obtained from an adult woman who had mild COVID-19 (a few samples of this study predate the infection). Cell type and time point are not known. Sequencing was performed on PBMCs or a T cell subset sorted from them (not recorded which). This chain's CDR3 is CASSRPVSLAGVGNEQFF. As DNA, the CDR3 is TGTGCCAGCAGCCGACCGGTTTCACTAGCGGGAGTAGGCAATGAGCAGTTCTTC.